This T cell receptor beta chain appears in the sequencing data of a study of T cell responses to AZD1222 COVID-19 vaccine. Study background: Pooling was applied to second doses at about 4 or about 12 weeks. Study-wide results and caveats: Baseline antibody screening turned up just six seropositive AZD1222 recipients. Reportedly, nearly half of unique spike TCRs recognized epitopes outside B.1.351/B.1.1.7 mutations.

CDR1 and CDR2 from the germline V gene are SGHRS and YFSETQ. After removal of 0 bases from V and 0 bases from J, the junction contained 4 bases not matched to a gene. This CDR3 has 17 amino acids. Details on this clone: Its specificity is not known.

Measured with immunoSEQ multiplex PCR; TCRdb has only the in-frame clones, and not every one. The sample shows 100,000 or so clones, about 92% of them seen only once. This TCR derives from an adult in good health. The specimen comprised peripheral blood, sampled on day 0 of AZD1222 vaccination. This chain connects TRBV5-1 to TRBJ2-1, with 9 bases lining up with TRBD2. Here the CDR3 DNA reads TGCGCCAGCAGCTTGGTGACTAGCGGAAGCTCCTACAATGAGCAGTTCTTC. Protein sequence: CASSLVTSGSSYNEQFF.